The next 13 T cell receptor beta chains were all read from a single sample in a study of Ad26.COV2.S vaccination and SARS-CoV-2 variants. Assay used: immunoSEQ multiplex PCR; TCRdb lists only in-frame clones, some missing. Among about 140,000 clones, 86% were seen once, and the ten largest hold 5%. The sequences come from peripheral blood, collected after recovery from COVID-19. Receptor source: a human donor who had recovered from COVID-19.

There are a few counts of this clone. Other DNA sequences in this specimen translate into the identical CDR3. V usage is TRBV3-1 (or the pseudogene TRBV3-2) and J usage is TRBJ1-1, with D perhaps TRBD1 (6 bases). Trimming stripped 1 base from V and 11 bases from J, with 8 bases between. Germline CDR1 LGHDT, CDR2 YNNKEL (reference sequence). The CDR3 loop spans 11 amino acids. The CDR3 DNA sequence: TGTGCCAGCAGCCAAGGGACAGAGGCTTTCTTT. Amino acid sequence: CASSQGTEAFF.

This sequence joins TRBV5-6 and TRBJ2-3; D gene ambiguous. CDR1 SGHDT and CDR2 YYEEEE come from the germline V gene. V was pared by 1 base and J by 2 bases, with 8 bases between. The length of the CDR3 is 14 residues. The CDR3 reads CASSLIGPTDTQYF. The CDR3 DNA follows: TGTGCCAGCAGCTTGATAGGGCCCACAGATACGCAGTATTTT.

The J gene is TRBJ2-1, the V gene TRBV6-1; 11 bases match TRBD2. The V and J ends lost 2 bases and 8 bases, in that order; junction bases with no gene match: 11. The CDR3 covers 17 residues. Germline values: CDR1 MNHNS, CDR2 SASEGT. The CDR3 protein is CASSEILTSGGYDEQFF. In DNA, the CDR3 is TGTGCCAGCAGTGAAATACTAACTAGCGGGGGTTACGATGAGCAGTTCTTC.

The V gene is TRBV5-4, the J gene TRBJ1-1, with D unresolved. CDR3 length equals 15 residues. The germline V and J ends were trimmed by 1 base and 1 base, with 11 bases remaining between them. From germline, CDR1 is SGHNT and CDR2 YYREEE (reference sequence). This chain's CDR3 is CASSLLSVPNTEAFF. The CDR3 DNA reads TGTGCCAGCAGCTTGTTATCGGTACCGAACACTGAAGCTTTCTTT.

In this sample, this clone turned up a few times. CDR3 loop: CASSQDPSPGLEAFF. DNA of the CDR3: TGCGCCAGCAGCCAAGACCCGAGCCCCGGTCTGGAAGCTTTCTTT. This chain links TRBV4-3 with TRBJ1-1; D unresolved. CDR1 and CDR2 from the germline V gene are LGHNA and YSLEER. The germline V and J ends were trimmed by 0 bases and 8 bases, with 16 bases remaining between them. This CDR3 has 15 residues.

The chain joins TRBV7-2 to TRBJ1-2; D perhaps matches TRBD1 (5 bases). Germline CDR1 is SGHTA and CDR2 is FQGNSA. There are 14 residues in the CDR3. V lost 0 bases to trimming and J lost 3 bases, with 8 bases between them. DNA for the CDR3: TGTGCCAGCAGCTTAGCGGGGCGCGACTATGGCTACACCTTC. It codes for CASSLAGRDYGYTF. Complete variable domain (other parts from reference TRBV7-2 and TRBJ1-2): GAGVSQSPSNKVTEKGKDVELRCDPISGHTALYWYRQSLGQGLEFLIYFQGNSAPDKSGLPSDRFSAERTGGSVSTLTIQRTQQEDSAVYLCASSLAGRDYGYTFGSGTRLTVV.

This clone has only one observation. The gene calls are TRBV5-4 and TRBJ1-4, with 7 bases that match TRBD1. This CDR3 spans 19 amino acids. Trimming cost V 0 bases and J 0 bases; bases outside gene matches: 11. Germline V CDR1 and CDR2: SGHNT, YYREEE (reference sequence). The CDR3 DNA reads TGTGCCAGCAGCTTGGAGGGGGACAGCCTAGGCCCAACTAATGAAAAACTGTTTTTT. Translated: CASSLEGDSLGPTNEKLFF.

V usage is TRBV6-5 and J usage is TRBJ1-6; TRBD1 might be the D (5 bases). Trimming shortened V by 2 bases and J by 10 bases, and 9 bases separated the two germline ends. The CDR3 length is 13 residues. Germline loops: CDR1 MNHEY, CDR2 SVGAGI. CDR3 nucleotides: TGTGCCAGCAGTTACAGGGGAGAATCACCCCTCCACTTT. This translates into CASSYRGESPLHF.

This chain connects TRBV3-1 (or the pseudogene TRBV3-2) to TRBJ1-5, with a possible D match to TRBD1 (5 bases). CDR1 is LGHDT and CDR2 is YNNKEL in the germline V gene (reference sequence). V shed 4 bases and J shed 3 bases, with 13 bases lying between them. This CDR3 contains 15 residues. In nucleotides, the CDR3 is TGTGCCAGCAGCCCACAGGCAGGGAACAATCAGCCCCAGCATTTT. Amino acids: CASSPQAGNNQPQHF.

V usage is TRBV11-2 and J usage is TRBJ2-1, with 7 positions matching TRBD2. J was trimmed by 1 base and V by 3 bases; bases with no gene match: 6. This CDR3 has 16 residues. The V gene's germline CDR1 is SGHAT and CDR2 FQNNGV. CDR3 DNA sequence: TGTGCCAGCAGCTTTTTCAGCGGGGTTTCCTACAATGAGCAGTTCTTC. This translates into CASSFFSGVSYNEQFF.

This chain connects TRBV6-2 or TRBV6-3 to TRBJ2-1, with D possibly matching TRBD2 (6 bases). Trimming left V 2 bases short and J 3 bases short, with 14 bases between. This CDR3 spans 16 amino acids. CDR1 is MNHEY, CDR2 SVGEGT, per germline. CDR3 in DNA: TGTGCCAGCAGTTACCGGCTGGGGGGTTACTACAATGAGCAGTTCTTC. Translated: CASSYRLGGYYNEQFF.

V is TRBV6-5 and J is TRBJ2-2; 7 nucleotides line up with TRBD1. The CDR3 has 14 residues. CDR1 MNHEY and CDR2 SVGAGI come from the germline V gene. The V gene end was trimmed by 7 bases and the J gene end by 4 bases; junction bases not matched to a gene: 6. CDR3 bases: TGTGCCAGCACCCAGGGGGTGGGCACCGGGGAGCTGTTTTTT. Residues: CASTQGVGTGELFF.

This clone was detected only once. CDR3 sequence: CASSPSSSSYNEQFF. The CDR3 DNA reads TGCGCCAGCAGCCCCTCTTCGAGCTCCTACAATGAGCAGTTCTTC. This chain uses TRBV5-1 with TRBJ2-1; D is unresolved. V lost 4 bases, J lost 0 bases, and 11 bases lay in between. Per the germline V gene, CDR1 is SGHRS and CDR2 is YFSETQ. This CDR3 is 15 amino acids long.